Detailed here is one T cell receptor (beta chain). The germline V gene has CDR1 SGHVS and CDR2 FQNEAQ. V was pared by 6 bases and J by 2 bases, with 10 bases between. This CDR3 comprises 14 residues. Profiling relied on immunoSEQ multiplex PCR, and the TCRdb table lists in-frame clones only, not all of them. The sample yields some 130,000 clones, around four fifths seen once. This sample is drawn from a study of blood T cell repertoires in COVID-19. Study details: PBMCs, B-cell-depleted T cells, or T cells were the source of the cDNA or gDNA that made up the material.

Two consecutive negative NP/OP PCR tests, clearance, or resolved symptoms defined Cohort 3 recovery. Source material: PBMCs or T cells enriched from blood (not recorded which). This chain links TRBV7-8 with TRBJ2-2, with D hard to call. This TCR derives from a woman aged 45-65 years who had recovered from COVID-19. CDR3 coding DNA: TGTGCCAGCAGACCCCCCGGTAACACCGGGGAGCTGTTTTTT. Protein: CASRPPGNTGELFF.